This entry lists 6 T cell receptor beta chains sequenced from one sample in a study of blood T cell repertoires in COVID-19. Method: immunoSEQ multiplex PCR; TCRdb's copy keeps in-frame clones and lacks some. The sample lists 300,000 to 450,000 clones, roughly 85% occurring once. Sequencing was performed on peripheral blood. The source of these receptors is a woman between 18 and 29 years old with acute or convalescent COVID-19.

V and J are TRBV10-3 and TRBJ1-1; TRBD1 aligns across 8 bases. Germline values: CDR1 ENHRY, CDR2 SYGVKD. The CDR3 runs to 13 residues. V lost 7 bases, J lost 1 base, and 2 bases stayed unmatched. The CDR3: CAITGQGNTEAFF. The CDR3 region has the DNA TGTGCCATCACCGGACAGGGGAACACTGAAGCTTTCTTT.

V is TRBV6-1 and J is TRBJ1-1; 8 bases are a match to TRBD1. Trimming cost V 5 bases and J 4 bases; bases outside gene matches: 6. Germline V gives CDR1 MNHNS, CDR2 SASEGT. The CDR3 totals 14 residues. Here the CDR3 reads CASSSGQGRTEAFF. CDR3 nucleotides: TGTGCCAGCAGTAGCGGACAGGGCCGCACTGAAGCTTTCTTT.

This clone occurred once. The CDR3 sequence: CASSDRGENYGYTF. The DNA of the CDR3 is TGTGCCAGCAGTGACCGCGGCGAGAACTATGGCTACACCTTC. The chain recombines TRBV6-1 with TRBJ1-2; D is unclear. The germline gives CDR1 MNHNS, CDR2 SASEGT. V lost 3 bases and J lost 2, with 10 bases in between. The CDR3 has 14 residues.

For the CDR3, the DNA is TGTGCCAGCAGTTTAACGGGCAGGGGGCTTGGACTCCACTTT. It translates to CASSLTGRGLGLHF. The rearrangement uses TRBV27 and TRBJ1-6; 8 nucleotides line up with TRBD1. The V gene's germline CDR1 is MNHEY and CDR2 SMNVEV (reference sequence). Trimming took 2 bases from V and 16 from J; bases not matched to a gene: 10. The CDR3 loop spans 14 amino acids.

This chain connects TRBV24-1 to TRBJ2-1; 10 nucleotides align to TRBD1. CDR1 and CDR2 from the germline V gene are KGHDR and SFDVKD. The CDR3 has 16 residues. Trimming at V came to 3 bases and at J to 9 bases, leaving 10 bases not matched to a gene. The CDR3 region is CATSDIRDRGSGEQFF. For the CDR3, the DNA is TGTGCCACCAGTGATATCCGGGACAGGGGATCAGGTGAGCAGTTCTTC.

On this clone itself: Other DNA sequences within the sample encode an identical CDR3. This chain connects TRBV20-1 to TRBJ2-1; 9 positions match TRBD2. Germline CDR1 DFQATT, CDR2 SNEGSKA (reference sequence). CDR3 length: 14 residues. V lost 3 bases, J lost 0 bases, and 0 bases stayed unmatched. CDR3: CSASSGSSYNEQFF. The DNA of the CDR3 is TGCAGTGCTAGTAGCGGGAGCTCCTACAATGAGCAGTTCTTC.